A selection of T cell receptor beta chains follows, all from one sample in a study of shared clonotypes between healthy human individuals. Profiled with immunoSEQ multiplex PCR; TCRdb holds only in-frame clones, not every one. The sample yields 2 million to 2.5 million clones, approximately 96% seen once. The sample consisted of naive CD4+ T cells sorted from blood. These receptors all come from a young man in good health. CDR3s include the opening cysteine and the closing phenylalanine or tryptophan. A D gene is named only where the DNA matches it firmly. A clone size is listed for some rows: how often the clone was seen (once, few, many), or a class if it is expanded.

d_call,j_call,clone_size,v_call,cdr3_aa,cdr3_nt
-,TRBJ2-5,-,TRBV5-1,CASSLGHVETQYF,TGCGCCAGCAGCTTGGGTCATGTAGAGACCCAGTACTTC
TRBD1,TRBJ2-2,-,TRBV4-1,CASSPRDRDAGELFF,TGCGCCAGCAGCCCCCGGGACAGGGACGCCGGGGAGCTGTTTTTT
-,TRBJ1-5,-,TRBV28,CASTPGSSNQPQHF,TGTGCCAGCACTCCAGGGTCGAGCAATCAGCCCCAGCATTTT
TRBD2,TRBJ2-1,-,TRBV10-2,CASSENARPGLAANEQFF,TGCGCCAGCAGTGAGAACGCGCGACCGGGACTAGCGGCAAATGAGCAGTTCTTC
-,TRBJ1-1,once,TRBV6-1,CASYWGQGLTEAFF,TGTGCCAGCTATTGGGGCCAGGGCTTGACAGAAGCTTTCTTT
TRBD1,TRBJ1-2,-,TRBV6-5,CASSYPQGGYTF,TGTGCCAGCAGTTATCCACAGGGGGGCTACACCTTC
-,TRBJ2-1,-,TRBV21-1,CAPPGDEQFF,TGTGCCCCGCCTGGGGATGAGCAGTTCTTC
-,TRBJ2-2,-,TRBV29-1,CSVSSGASINTGELFF,TGCAGCGTTTCTTCCGGGGCCAGCATTAACACCGGGGAGCTGTTTTTT
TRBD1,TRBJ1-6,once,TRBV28,CASSSTQGSVSPLHF,TGTGCCAGCAGTTCAACACAGGGGTCTGTGTCACCCCTCCACTTT
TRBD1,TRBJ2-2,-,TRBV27,CASSLRAGGSGELFF,TGTGCCAGCAGTTTAAGGGCAGGGGGCTCCGGGGAGCTGTTTTTT
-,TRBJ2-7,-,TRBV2,CASSALDPYEQYF,TGTGCCAGCAGTGCCCTAGACCCTTACGAGCAGTACTTC
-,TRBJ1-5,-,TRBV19,CASSIAEGGNQPQHF,TGTGCCAGTAGTATAGCGGAGGGGGGCAATCAGCCCCAGCATTTT
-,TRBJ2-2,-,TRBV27,CASGPSGTGELFF,TGTGCCAGCGGGCCCTCCGGCACCGGGGAGCTGTTTTTT
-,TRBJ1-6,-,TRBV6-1,CATHGRTNSPLHF,TGTGCCACGCATGGACGGACAAATTCACCCCTCCACTTT
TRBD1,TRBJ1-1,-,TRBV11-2,CASSLLRDRVDTEAFF,TGTGCCAGCAGCTTACTCCGGGACAGGGTGGACACTGAAGCTTTCTTT
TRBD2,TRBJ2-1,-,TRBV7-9,CASSLVFPTLAGKQFF,TGTGCCAGCAGCTTAGTTTTTCCAACTTTAGCGGGTAAGCAGTTCTTC
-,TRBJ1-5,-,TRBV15,CATSTTRTNQPQHF,TGTGCCACCAGCACTACTAGGACCAATCAGCCCCAGCATTTT
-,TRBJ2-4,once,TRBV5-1,CASSFGPENIQYF,TGCGCCAGCAGCTTTGGGCCAGAAAACATTCAGTACTTC
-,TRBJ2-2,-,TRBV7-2,CASSSGQANTGELFF,TGTGCCAGCAGCTCGGGACAAGCGAACACCGGGGAGCTGTTTTTT
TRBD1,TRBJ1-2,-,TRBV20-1,CSARGQGETF,TGCAGTGCTCGGGGACAGGGAGAGACCTTC
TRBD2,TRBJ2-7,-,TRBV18,CASSPPVRGGAYEQYF,TGTGCCAGCTCACCACCTGTTCGCGGGGGAGCCTACGAGCAGTACTTC
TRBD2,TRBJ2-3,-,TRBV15,CATSGWTGTSGRDRTDTQYF,TGTGCCACCAGCGGCTGGACAGGGACTAGCGGGAGGGATCGCACAGATACGCAGTATTTT
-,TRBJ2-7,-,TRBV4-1,CASSQSQGRAYEQYF,TGCGCCAGCAGCCAATCCCAAGGCAGGGCCTACGAGCAGTACTTC
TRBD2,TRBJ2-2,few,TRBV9,CASSEESTSGTWTGELFF,TGTGCCAGCAGCGAAGAATCGACTAGCGGGACGTGGACCGGGGAGCTGTTTTTT
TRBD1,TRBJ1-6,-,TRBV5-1,CASTFDRESLHF,TGCGCCAGCACTTTTGACAGGGAATCCCTCCACTTT
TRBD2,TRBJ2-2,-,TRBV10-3,CAISESGLANTGELFF,TGTGCCATCAGTGAGTCGGGACTAGCGAACACCGGGGAGCTGTTTTTT
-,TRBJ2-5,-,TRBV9,CASSPDPSWATYQETQYF,TGTGCCAGCAGCCCGGACCCTAGCTGGGCGACGTACCAAGAGACCCAGTACTTC
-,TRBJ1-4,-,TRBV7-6,CASSLVHSPNGEKLFF,TGTGCCAGCAGCCTAGTGCACAGTCCGAACGGGGAAAAACTGTTTTTT
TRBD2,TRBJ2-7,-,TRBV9,CASSVGLAGYEQYF,TGTGCCAGCAGCGTAGGGCTAGCGGGCTACGAGCAGTACTTC
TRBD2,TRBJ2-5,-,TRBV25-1,CASRGAGGKETQYF,TGTGCCAGCAGAGGAGCGGGAGGTAAAGAGACCCAGTACTTC
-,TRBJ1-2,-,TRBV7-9,CASGWTDYGYTF,TGTGCCAGCGGATGGACAGACTATGGCTACACCTTC
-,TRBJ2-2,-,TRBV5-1,CASLDEVGELFF,TGCGCCAGCCTCGATGAGGTCGGGGAGCTGTTTTTT
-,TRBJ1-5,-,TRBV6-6,CASSYSSQPQHF,TGTGCCAGCAGTTACTCATCTCAGCCCCAGCATTTT
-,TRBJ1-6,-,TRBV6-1,CASTKDSYNSPLHF,TGTGCCAGCACCAAGGACAGCTATAATTCACCCCTCCACTTT
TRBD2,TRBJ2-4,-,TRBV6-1,CASSAGPGTSGDLAKNIQYF,TGTGCCAGCAGTGCCGGCCCCGGGACTAGCGGGGACCTAGCCAAAAACATTCAGTACTTC
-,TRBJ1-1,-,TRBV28,CASSSWALNTEAFF,TGTGCCAGCAGCTCGTGGGCATTGAACACTGAAGCTTTCTTT
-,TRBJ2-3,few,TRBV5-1,CASSLSGPPTDTQYF,TGCGCCAGCAGCTTGTCAGGGCCCCCCACAGATACGCAGTATTTT
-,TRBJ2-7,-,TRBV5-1,CASSAGSRSSYEQYF,TGCGCCAGCAGCGCGGGGTCCCGAAGCTCCTACGAGCAGTACTTC
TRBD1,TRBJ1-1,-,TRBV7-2,CASSLNPGTVNTEAFF,TGTGCCAGCAGCTTGAACCCCGGGACAGTGAACACTGAAGCTTTCTTT
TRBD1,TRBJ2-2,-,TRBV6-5,CASRSRGLGTGELFF,TGTGCCAGCAGATCCAGGGGGCTGGGGACCGGGGAGCTGTTTTTT
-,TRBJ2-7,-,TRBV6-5,CASRSQVYSYEQYF,TGTGCCAGCAGATCCCAGGTTTACTCCTACGAGCAGTACTTC
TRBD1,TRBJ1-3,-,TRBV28,CASSLPGTGGGNTIYF,TGTGCCAGCAGTTTGCCGGGGACAGGGGGAGGAAACACCATATATTTT
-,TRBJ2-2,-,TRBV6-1,CASREQNTGELFF,TGTGCCAGCAGAGAACAGAACACCGGGGAGCTGTTTTTT
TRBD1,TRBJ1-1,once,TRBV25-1,CASSAGQGPWATEAFF,TGTGCCAGCAGTGCCGGACAGGGGCCTTGGGCCACTGAAGCTTTCTTT
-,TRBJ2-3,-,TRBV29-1,CSVVWMRLGGTDTQYF,TGCAGCGTTGTTTGGATGCGACTAGGGGGTACAGATACGCAGTATTTT
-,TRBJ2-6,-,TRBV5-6,CASSDARVAGANVLTF,TGTGCCAGCAGTGATGCACGGGTAGCAGGGGCCAACGTCCTGACTTTC
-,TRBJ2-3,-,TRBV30,CAWGPQSTDTQYF,TGTGCCTGGGGACCACAAAGCACAGATACGCAGTATTTT